One and the same sample provided the 21 T cell receptor beta chains below, sequenced in a study of shared clonotypes between healthy human individuals. The assay was immunoSEQ multiplex PCR, and TCRdb's table has in-frame clones only and misses some. Of millions of clones in the sample, less than 95% are singletons; the top ten hold 0.85% to 1.2%. Naive CD8 cells lacked CD45RO and underwent positive selection for CCR7, leaving out terminally differentiated effector memory CD45RA+ cells. Sequences were obtained from naive CD8+ T cells sorted from blood. These TCRs come from a man aged 18 to 30 in good health.

The V call is TRBV9, the J call TRBJ1-2; D call uncertain. This CDR3 region has 13 residues. Trimming shortened V by 7 bases and J by 4 bases, and 14 bases separated the two germline ends. CDR1 and CDR2 (germline): SGDLS, YYNGEE. CDR3 sequence: CASSHPHTYGYTF. The CDR3 nucleotides are TGTGCCAGCTCCCACCCCCACACCTATGGCTACACCTTC. Full variable domain (remainder filled in from reference TRBV9 and TRBJ1-2): DSGVTQTPKHLITATGQRVTLRCSPRSGDLSVYWYQQSLDQGLQFLIQYYNGEERAKGNILERFSAQQFPDLHSELNLSSLELGDSALYFCASSHPHTYGYTFGSGTRLTVV.

This chain uses TRBV5-1 with TRBJ2-5; 7 nucleotides agree with TRBD2. Losses at the gene ends were 1 base for V and 5 bases for J; bases not matched to a gene: 5. The CDR3 has 14 residues. The germline V gene encodes CDR1 SGHRS and CDR2 YFSETQ. In nucleotides, the CDR3 is TGCGCCAGCAGCTTGACAGCGGGGTGGGAGACCCAGTACTTC. Its protein product is CASSLTAGWETQYF. The variable domain in full, completed from reference TRBV5-1 and TRBJ2-5, reads KAGVTQTPRYLIKTRGQQVTLSCSPISGHRSVSWYQQTPGQGLQFLFEYFSETQRNKGNFPGRFSGRQFSNSRSEMNVSTLELGDSALYLCASSLTAGWETQYFGPGTRLLVL.

This clone was counted once. V and J are TRBV29-1 and TRBJ2-7; D gene unclear. V was clipped by 4 bases and J by 2 bases, with 12 bases between them. Germline CDR1 SQVTM, CDR2 ANQGSEA. The CDR3 runs 13 residues. CDR3: CSVALKRPYEQYF. The CDR3 DNA reads as TGCAGCGTTGCCCTAAAGAGGCCCTACGAGCAGTACTTC.

The chain couples TRBV11-2 to TRBJ2-2, with 10 bases lining up with TRBD2. This CDR3 is built from 17 residues. The germline CDR1 and CDR2 sequences are SGHAT and FQNNGV. V gave up 3 bases and J gave up 5 bases; unmatched junction bases: 9. The CDR3 loop reads CASSLRLAGGTTGELFF. CDR3 in DNA: TGTGCCAGCAGCTTGCGATTAGCGGGAGGTACTACCGGGGAGCTGTTTTTT.

The chain couples TRBV4-1 to TRBJ2-7; the D gene is possibly TRBD2 (5 bases). Trimming removed 0 bases from V and 7 bases from J, with 16 bases in between. Germline V gene data show CDR1 as MGHRA and CDR2 as YSYEKL. The CDR3 is 15 residues long. The DNA of the CDR3 is TGCGCCAGCAGCCAAGAGGTGGGAGCCCCCTGGGAGCAGTACTTC. Its protein is CASSQEVGAPWEQYF.

This chain joins TRBV6-6 and TRBJ2-7; 7 bases are a match to TRBD2. The CDR3 length is 14 residues. V lost 9 bases and J lost 2; bases outside the gene matches: 10. CDR1 and CDR2 (germline): MNHNY, SVGAGI (reference sequence). The CDR3 coding sequence is TGTGCCAGTTCAAACCTAGCGGCGACCTACGAGCAGTACTTC. Amino acid sequence: CASSNLAATYEQYF.

Details on this clone: Different DNA sequences within this sample yield the same CDR3. CDR3 amino acids: CASRQGLYNEQFF. In DNA, the CDR3 is TGTGCCAGCAGGCAGGGGCTCTACAATGAGCAGTTCTTC. This chain links TRBV7-2 with TRBJ2-1; D is perhaps TRBD1 (6 bases). Germline V lookup: CDR1 SGHTA, CDR2 FQGNSA. CDR3 length equals 13 residues. Trimming stripped 6 bases from V and 3 bases from J, with 9 bases between.

V gene TRBV27 combines with J gene TRBJ2-3; 7 positions match TRBD2. This CDR3 is built from 15 residues. The germline gives CDR1 MNHEY, CDR2 SMNVEV (reference sequence). V was clipped by 2 bases and J by 10 bases; unmatched bases: 12. CDR3 amino acids: CASSLGLPMGGAQYF. CDR3 DNA sequence: TGTGCCAGCAGTTTAGGACTTCCGATGGGGGGGGCGCAGTATTTT.

V is TRBV6-6 and J is TRBJ2-7; D unclear. The CDR3 has 13 amino acids. The germline V and J ends were trimmed by 2 bases and 6 bases, with 11 bases remaining between them. The V gene's germline CDR1 is MNHNY and CDR2 SVGAGI (reference sequence). The DNA of the CDR3 is TGTGCCAGCAGTTACCCTGGTACGGGCGAGCAGTACTTC. It is translated as CASSYPGTGEQYF.

The V gene is TRBV4-1, the J gene TRBJ2-3; D unclear. The V and J ends lost 3 bases and 0 bases respectively, with 10 bases between them. The CDR3 loop spans 15 amino acids. Germline V gene lookup returns CDR1 MGHRA and CDR2 YSYEKL. The CDR3 DNA sequence: TGCGCCAGCAGCCAGCGGTCAGCTAGCACAGATACGCAGTATTTT. Translation: CASSQRSASTDTQYF.

The chain joins TRBV9 to TRBJ2-3, with 9 positions matching TRBD1. The germline V gene encodes CDR1 SGDLS and CDR2 YYNGEE. This CDR3 has 17 residues. J gave up 2 bases and V 4 bases, and 11 bases lay outside the gene matches. CDR3 DNA: TGTGCCAGCAGCTCATTTGGGGACAGGGCATACACAGATACGCAGTATTTT. This sequence encodes CASSSFGDRAYTDTQYF.

The rearrangement joins TRBV6-5 to TRBJ1-2; D remains ambiguous. Germline values: CDR1 MNHEY, CDR2 SVGAGI. The CDR3 has 14 amino acids. Trimming stripped 6 bases from V and 6 bases from J, with 17 bases between. The CDR3, as DNA: TGTGCCAGCAGCCACCTGGAAAACCCCCATGGCTACACCTTC. This encodes CASSHLENPHGYTF.

In its sample, this clone was seen once. The rearrangement joins TRBV5-3 to TRBJ1-6, with TRBD1 identical over 7 bases. TRBV5-3 is reported as an ORF; its role is uncertain. CDR3 length equals 14 residues. V shed 5 bases and J 7 bases; nucleotides not matched to a gene: 6. The CDR3: CARRGRTGNSPLHF. Written as DNA, the CDR3 is TGTGCCAGAAGGGGCCGGACAGGCAATTCACCCCTCCACTTT.

The genes are TRBV28 and TRBJ1-5, with D unresolved. With 3 bases removed from V and 1 base from J, the gap between germline ends came to 10 bases. CDR1 is MDHEN and CDR2 is SYDVKM in the germline V gene. The CDR3 loop spans 15 amino acids. The CDR3 sequence is CASSFAPGSNQPQHF. For the CDR3, the DNA is TGTGCCAGCAGTTTCGCTCCGGGGAGCAATCAGCCCCAGCATTTT. Full variable domain (outside the CDR3, taken from reference TRBV28 and TRBJ1-5): DVKVTQSSRYLVKRTGEKVFLECVQDMDHENMFWYRQDPGLGLRLIYFSYDVKMKEKGDIPEGYSVSREKKERFSLILESASTNQTSMYLCASSFAPGSNQPQHFGDGTRLSIL.

V is TRBV7-8 and J is TRBJ2-2, with D uncertain. Germline CDR1 and CDR2: SGHVS and FQNEAQ. This CDR3 is built from 14 residues. V was pared by 5 bases and J by 5 bases, with 12 bases between. The DNA for the CDR3 is TGTGCCAGCAGCCCTTCGTGGGTAACCGGGGAGCTGTTTTTT. This translates into CASSPSWVTGELFF.

The J gene is TRBJ2-1, the V gene TRBV6-5, with D unclear. CDR3 length: 14 amino acids. Germline V lookup: CDR1 MNHEY, CDR2 SVGAGI. Deletions cut 1 base from V and 8 bases from J, with 12 bases between. Here the CDR3 DNA reads TGTGCCAGCAGTTACTTCTTCGGCAGCGATGAGCAGTTCTTC. Translating gives CASSYFFGSDEQFF.

V and J are TRBV28 and TRBJ2-7, with 9 positions matching TRBD1. CDR1 is MDHEN and CDR2 is SYDVKM in the germline V gene. Losses at the gene ends were 5 bases for V and 4 bases for J; bases not matched to a gene: 6. The CDR3 is made up of 14 amino acids. The CDR3 spells CASSETGGGYEQYF. The DNA for the CDR3 is TGTGCCAGCAGTGAGACAGGGGGAGGGTACGAGCAGTACTTC.

The chain combines TRBV28 with TRBJ2-7; D call uncertain. The CDR3 is 13 amino acids. Deletions cut 3 bases from V and 0 bases from J, with 6 bases between. Germline loops: CDR1 MDHEN, CDR2 SYDVKM. The CDR3 DNA sequence: TGTGCCAGCAGTTTGGACGCCTCCTACGAGCAGTACTTC. Translated: CASSLDASYEQYF.

The chain carries TRBV30 and TRBJ2-1, with D uncertain. Germline-derived CDR1 and CDR2 are GTSNPN and SVGIG (reference sequence). V dropped 5 bases and J dropped 7 bases, with 18 bases sitting between them. The CDR3 spans 14 residues. The DNA for the CDR3 is TGTGCCTGGGGCAGCGAGATCGGGCTAAATGAGCAGTTCTTC. Protein sequence: CAWGSEIGLNEQFF.

The V call is TRBV7-9, the J call TRBJ2-7; a weak D match, TRBD2 (5 bases). The V end lost 6 bases, the J end lost 0 bases, and 9 bases lay between the germline ends. CDR3 length equals 13 residues. CDR1 SEHNR and CDR2 FQNEAQ come from the germline V gene (reference sequence). The CDR3: CASSVASSYEQYF. The CDR3 region has the DNA TGTGCCAGCAGTGTAGCGAGCTCCTACGAGCAGTACTTC.

V gene TRBV5-1 combines with J gene TRBJ2-5; 9 bases fit TRBD1. V lost 3 bases to trimming and J lost 5 bases; unmatched junction nucleotides: 11. The germline gives CDR1 SGHRS, CDR2 YFSETQ. CDR3 length: 16 residues. CDR3 bases: TGCGCCAGCAGCTCGGACAGGGGAACGGTAGAGGAGACCCAGTACTTC. Translation gives CASSSDRGTVEETQYF.